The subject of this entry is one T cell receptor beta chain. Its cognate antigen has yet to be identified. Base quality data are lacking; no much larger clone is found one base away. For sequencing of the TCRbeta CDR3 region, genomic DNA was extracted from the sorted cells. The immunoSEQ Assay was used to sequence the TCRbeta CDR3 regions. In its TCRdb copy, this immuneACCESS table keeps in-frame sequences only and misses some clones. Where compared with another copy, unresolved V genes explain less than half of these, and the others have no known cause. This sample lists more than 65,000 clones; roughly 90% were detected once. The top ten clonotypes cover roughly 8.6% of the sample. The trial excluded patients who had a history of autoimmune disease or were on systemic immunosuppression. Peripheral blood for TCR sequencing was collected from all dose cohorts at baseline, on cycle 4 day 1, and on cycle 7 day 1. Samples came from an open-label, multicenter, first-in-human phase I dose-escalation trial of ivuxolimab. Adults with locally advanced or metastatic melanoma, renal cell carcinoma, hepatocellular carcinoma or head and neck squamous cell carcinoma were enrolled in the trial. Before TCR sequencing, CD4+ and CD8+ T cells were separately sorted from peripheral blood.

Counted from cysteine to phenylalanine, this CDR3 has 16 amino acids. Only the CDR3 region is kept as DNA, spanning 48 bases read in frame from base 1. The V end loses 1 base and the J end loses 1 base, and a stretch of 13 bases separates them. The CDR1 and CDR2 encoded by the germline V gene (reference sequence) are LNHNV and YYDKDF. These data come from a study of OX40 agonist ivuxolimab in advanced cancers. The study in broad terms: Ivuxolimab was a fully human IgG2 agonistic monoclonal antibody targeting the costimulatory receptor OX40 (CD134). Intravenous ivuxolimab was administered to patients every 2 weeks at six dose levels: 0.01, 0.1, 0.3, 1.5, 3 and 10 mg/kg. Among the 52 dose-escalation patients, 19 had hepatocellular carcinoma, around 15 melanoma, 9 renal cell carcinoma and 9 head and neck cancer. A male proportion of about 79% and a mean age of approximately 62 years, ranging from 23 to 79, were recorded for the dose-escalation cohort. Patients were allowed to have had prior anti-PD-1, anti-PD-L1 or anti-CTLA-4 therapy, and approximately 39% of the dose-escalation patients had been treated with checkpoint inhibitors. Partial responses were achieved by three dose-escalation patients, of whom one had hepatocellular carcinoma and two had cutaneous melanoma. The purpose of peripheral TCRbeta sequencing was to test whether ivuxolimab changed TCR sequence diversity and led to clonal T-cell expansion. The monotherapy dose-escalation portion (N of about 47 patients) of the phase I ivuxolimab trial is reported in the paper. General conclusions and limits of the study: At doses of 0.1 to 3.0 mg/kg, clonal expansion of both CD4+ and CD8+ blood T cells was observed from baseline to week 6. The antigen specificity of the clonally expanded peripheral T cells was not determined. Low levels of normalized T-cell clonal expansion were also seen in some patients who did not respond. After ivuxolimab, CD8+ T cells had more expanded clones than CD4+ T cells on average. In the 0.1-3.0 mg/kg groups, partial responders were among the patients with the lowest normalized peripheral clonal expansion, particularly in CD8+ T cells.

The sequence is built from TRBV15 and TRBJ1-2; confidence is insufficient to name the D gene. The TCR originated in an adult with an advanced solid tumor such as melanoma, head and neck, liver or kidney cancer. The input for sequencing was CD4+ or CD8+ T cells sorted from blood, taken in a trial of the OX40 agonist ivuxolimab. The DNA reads TGTGCCACCAGCAGAGGCGGGAAGGGTCTTAACTATGGCTACACCTTC. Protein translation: CATSRGGKGLNYGYTF.